Below are 28 T cell receptor beta chains sequenced from a single sample in a study of regulatory T cells in long-lasting Graves disease. Time point of the sample: newly diagnosed GD, antithyroid drugs for less than 3 months. The TCR library was prepared using RNA isolated from PBMCs. Investigators prepared the TCR beta libraries by applying iRepertoire HTBI primers and Arm-PCR of CDR3 regions. TCRdb re-called the multiplex PCR reads through MiXCR, storing one row per CDR3 protein. Of about 520,000 distinct CDR3 sequences listed, around 12% were seen once; the top ten hold over 7%. These same data were also listed under a study on T cells in Graves' hyperthyroidism and ophthalmopathy.

This sample comprised peripheral blood mononuclear cells (PBMCs), obtained at new diagnosis, from a patient treated with antithyroid drugs. Every receptor here comes from a woman in her 30s with Graves disease.

V and J are TRBV4-2 and TRBJ2-7; TRBD2 matches 11 bases. V lost 6 bases, J lost 7 bases, and 20 bases stayed unmatched. Germline V gene sequence: CDR1 LGHNA, CDR2 YNFKEQ. The CDR3 consists of 18 residues. The chain's CDR3 is CASSGLTSGSTRIGEQYF. In DNA form, the CDR3 reads TGTGCCAGCAGTGGGCTAACTAGCGGGAGTACCCGTATCGGGGAGCAGTACTTC.

This clonotype has at least ten counts. This rearrangement joins TRBV20-1 to TRBJ1-6; no clear D. The CDR3 is made up of 15 amino acids. Germline V lookup: CDR1 DFQATT, CDR2 SNEGSKA (reference sequence). V dropped 1 base and J dropped 6 bases, with 13 bases sitting between them. The DNA of the CDR3 is TGCAGTGCTAGAGCGCCGGGCAGCCTTAATTCACCCCTCCACTTT. Its protein is CSARAPGSLNSPLHF.

In this sample, this clonotype turned up many times. The rearrangement uses TRBV19 and TRBJ2-7; no clear D. The CDR3 has 15 amino acids. The V and J ends lost 5 bases and 0 bases respectively, with 14 bases between them. Germline loops: CDR1 LNHDA, CDR2 SQIVND (reference sequence). The CDR3 DNA is TGTGCCAGTAGTGAGGCGGCTCAGAGCTCCTACGAGCAGTACTTC. Protein product: CASSEAAQSSYEQYF.

The chain couples TRBV20-1 to TRBJ2-1, with TRBD1 as a possible D gene (5 bases). CDR3 length: 15 residues. Germline assignment: CDR1 DFQATT and CDR2 SNEGSKA (reference sequence). V was trimmed by 4 bases and J by 7 bases, leaving 20 bases between them. The CDR3 DNA is TGCAGTGCTACTCCACGGACAAAAAATAAAAATGAGCAGTTCTTC. Encoded protein: CSATPRTKNKNEQFF.

This clonotype was counted ten times or more. V gene TRBV19 combines with J gene TRBJ2-3, with 8 bases that match TRBD2. The ends lost 5 bases at V and 0 bases at J; junction bases unmatched: 7. This CDR3 has 16 residues. The germline V gene encodes CDR1 LNHDA and CDR2 SQIVND (reference sequence). In nucleotides, the CDR3 is TGTGCCAGTAGTCTACGGGGGACTAGTAGCACAGATACGCAGTATTTT. Amino acids: CASSLRGTSSTDTQYF.

The chain has TRBV19 and TRBJ2-1; 7 bases line up with TRBD2. Losses at the gene ends were 5 bases for V and 3 bases for J; bases not matched to a gene: 4. Germline assignment: CDR1 LNHDA and CDR2 SQIVND (reference sequence). CDR3 length: 14 amino acids. The CDR3 DNA is TGTGCCAGTAGTCTAGCGGTCGGCTACAATGAGCAGTTCTTC. Translation: CASSLAVGYNEQFF. Looking up the rest from reference TRBV19 and TRBJ2-1 gives the full variable domain: DGGITQSPKYLFRKEGQNVTLSCEQNLNHDAMYWYRQDPGQGLRLIYYSQIVNDFQKGDIAEGYSVSREKKESFPLTVTSAQKNPTAFYLCASSLAVGYNEQFFGPGTRLTVL.

This clonotype has just a few counts. With a much larger clone just one base away, this may be a read error. The CDR3 coding sequence is TGTGCCAGCAGTCGGACAGGGGGCGGAAACAATAAGCAGTTCTTC. It codes for CASSRTGGGNNKQFF. The rearrangement links TRBV6-1 to TRBJ2-1, with 11 bases fitting TRBD1. Germline CDR1 is MNHNS and CDR2 is SASEGT. This CDR3 is 15 amino acids long.

This clonotype was seen a handful of times. The J gene is TRBJ1-3, the V gene TRBV11-3; maybe TRBD1 (6 bases). CDR1 is SGHNT and CDR2 is YENEEA in the germline V gene. The V end was cut by 3 bases, the J end by 3 bases, with 21 bases between. The CDR3 is 18 amino acids. The CDR3 spells CASSFRYLQGTGGNTIYF. The DNA for the CDR3 is TGTGCCAGCAGCTTCCGATACTTACAGGGTACAGGTGGAAACACCATATATTTT.

V is TRBV11-2 and J is TRBJ2-1; 9 bases line up with TRBD1. Per germline, CDR1 SGHAT and CDR2 FQNNGV. V lost 3 bases, J lost 10 bases, and 7 bases stayed unmatched. This CDR3 is 14 amino acids long. The CDR3 DNA reads TGTGCCAGCAGCTTTGGGACAGGGAGCTACGAGCAGTTCTTC. Translating it yields CASSFGTGSYEQFF.

This clonotype has a count of ten or more. The CDR3 region is CSAPNLADSYNEQFF. The CDR3 DNA is TGCAGTGCTCCTAATCTAGCGGACTCCTACAATGAGCAGTTCTTC. This chain joins TRBV20-1 and TRBJ2-1; 7 bases match TRBD2. Germline V lookup: CDR1 DFQATT, CDR2 SNEGSKA (reference sequence). The CDR3 totals 15 residues. V gave up 5 bases and J gave up 0 bases; unmatched junction bases: 7.

This clonotype was counted a few times. This chain uses TRBV6-1 with TRBJ2-7; 9 bases agree with TRBD1. The junction had 9 bases not matched to a gene; V was cut back by 4 bases and J by 5 bases. Per the germline V gene, CDR1 is MNHNS and CDR2 is SASEGT. The CDR3 has 15 amino acids. CDR3 region: CASSGAGQGFNEQYF. The CDR3, as DNA: TGTGCCAGCAGTGGGGCGGGACAGGGTTTCAACGAGCAGTACTTC.

This clonotype was counted between two and nine times. The chain recombines TRBV4-1 with TRBJ1-2; D not certain. Trimming took off 0 bases at V and 4 bases at J, with 12 bases between the two ends. This CDR3 is built from 15 residues. Germline CDR1 reads MGHRA; CDR2 reads YSYEKL. The CDR3 nucleotides read TGCGCCAGCAGCCAAGAGCAAGGTCGGGTCTATGGCTACACCTTC. This gives the protein CASSQEQGRVYGYTF.

With respect to this clonotype: A single base separates this from a much larger clone, so it may be a read error. The gene calls are TRBV2 and TRBJ1-1; D may be TRBD1 (5 bases). Germline-derived CDR1 and CDR2 are SNHLY and FYNNEI. The CDR3 has 13 residues. CDR3 nucleotide sequence: TGTGCCAGTCAGACAGCCGAGAACACTGGAGCTTTCTTT. Protein sequence: CASQTAENTGAFF.

This clonotype appeared many times. The V and J genes are TRBV10-3 and TRBJ1-1, with D unclear. V was cut by 3 bases and J by 0 bases, with 17 bases left in between. From germline, CDR1 is ENHRY and CDR2 SYGVKD. The CDR3 sequence is 17 residues long. In DNA form, the CDR3 reads TGTGCCATCAGTGAAAGGTTCGACGGACTCATGAACACTGAAGCTTTCTTT. It translates to CAISERFDGLMNTEAFF.

This clonotype was observed many times. This chain connects TRBV6-2 or TRBV6-3 to TRBJ1-2; 10 bases are a match to TRBD1. The germline V gene has CDR1 MNHEY and CDR2 SVGEGT. The CDR3 has 13 residues. Losses at the gene ends were 6 bases for V and 4 bases for J; bases not matched to a gene: 2. The CDR3 protein is CASSRTGGYGYTF. The CDR3 bases are TGTGCCAGCAGCCGGACAGGGGGCTATGGCTACACCTTC.

The rearrangement links TRBV20-1 to TRBJ2-7; 9 bases align to TRBD1. V lost 4 bases, J lost 4 bases, and 8 bases stayed unmatched. The CDR3 runs 14 residues. The germline V gene has CDR1 DFQATT and CDR2 SNEGSKA (reference sequence). This chain's CDR3 is CSATPVGTGYEQYF. CDR3 nucleotides: TGCAGTGCTACCCCCGTAGGGACAGGGTACGAGCAGTACTTC.

This clonotype was counted ten times or more. The chain combines TRBV6-2 or TRBV6-3 with TRBJ2-7; the match to TRBD2 covers 10 bases. This CDR3 is 15 amino acids long. Trimming cost V 2 bases and J 3 bases; bases outside gene matches: 4. Germline V CDR1 and CDR2: MNHEY, SVGEGT. The CDR3 nucleotides read TGTGCCAGCAGTTACGGAGCGGGAGGGATCTACGAGCAGTACTTC. Translated, it gives CASSYGAGGIYEQYF.

The rearrangement uses TRBV19 and TRBJ2-7, with D tentatively TRBD1 or TRBD2 (6 bases each). Looked up from germline, CDR1 is LNHDA and CDR2 is SQIVND (reference sequence). This CDR3 is 14 amino acids long. The ends were cut back, 5 bases at V and 4 bases at J, with 15 bases in the middle. Here the CDR3 DNA reads TGTGCCAGTAGTCCCGGGATAGGGGGGTACGAGCAGTACTTC. Protein sequence: CASSPGIGGYEQYF.

This clonotype was picked up many times. This chain links TRBV6-6 with TRBJ2-6, with a possible D match to TRBD2 (6 bases). The V and J ends lost 0 bases and 3 bases respectively, with 15 bases between them. The CDR3 has 18 amino acids. Germline assignment: CDR1 MNHNY and CDR2 SVGAGI (reference sequence). The CDR3: CASSYSEGPYVGANVLTF. DNA for the CDR3: TGTGCCAGCAGTTACTCGGAGGGGCCCTATGTTGGGGCCAACGTCCTGACTTTC.

This clonotype was counted many times. Relative to the germline gene, one junction end is altered; a read error may explain this. This sequence joins TRBV5-1 and TRBJ2-7, with 10 bases identical to TRBD1. The CDR3 has 14 amino acids. The germline CDR1 and CDR2 sequences are SGHRS and YFSETQ. CDR3 region: CAISRDRGQNEQYF. The CDR3 region has the DNA TGCGCCATCAGCCGGGACAGGGGTCAAAACGAGCAGTACTTC.

The chain links TRBV5-8 to TRBJ1-4, with D unresolved. CDR1 and CDR2 from the germline V gene are SGHTS and YDEGEE. The CDR3 extends over 16 amino acids. Trimming removed 2 bases from V and 6 bases from J, with 17 bases in between. CDR3 amino acids: CASSFTVSGRHEKLFF. The CDR3, as DNA: TGTGCCAGCAGCTTTACCGTGTCGGGCAGACATGAAAAACTGTTTTTT.

The chain employs TRBV15 and TRBJ1-2; D unresolved. Looked up from germline, CDR1 is LNHNV and CDR2 is YYDKDF (reference sequence). This CDR3 contains 13 residues. V dropped 1 base and J dropped 3 bases, with 6 bases sitting between them. CDR3 amino acids: CATSRVQDYGYTF. CDR3 DNA sequence: TGTGCCACCAGCAGAGTTCAGGACTATGGCTACACCTTC.

There are many counts of this clonotype. The rearrangement joins TRBV27 to TRBJ1-2; weak D call: TRBD1 (6 bases). The CDR3 totals 15 residues. Germline V gene lookup returns CDR1 MNHEY and CDR2 SMNVEV (reference sequence). Trimming shortened V by 4 bases and J by 5 bases, and 17 bases separated the two germline ends. The CDR3, as DNA: TGTGCCAGCAGTTCCCTGGGTATAGGGGGTTATGGCTACACCTTC. This codes for CASSSLGIGGYGYTF.

A note on this clonotype: A much bigger clone sits one base away, suggesting this may be a read error. The chain is built from TRBV29-1 and TRBJ2-4, with D perhaps TRBD1 (6 bases). CDR3 size: 11 residues. Germline CDR1 SQVTM, CDR2 ANQGSEA. The CDR3 sequence is CGVGQYGIQYF. As DNA, the CDR3 is TGCGGCGTTGGACAGTATGGCATTCAGTACTTC.

This clonotype was counted at least ten times. The V and J genes are TRBV5-1 and TRBJ2-3; 9 bases line up with TRBD2. The germline V gene has CDR1 SGHRS and CDR2 YFSETQ. Trimming at V came to 4 bases and at J to 4 bases, leaving 13 bases not matched to a gene. This CDR3 is built from 17 residues. CDR3 DNA: TGCGCCAGCAGCGCCACCGTGCGCGGGAGGGGGGCAGATACGCAGTATTTT. Translated: CASSATVRGRGADTQYF.

Many counts were recorded for this clonotype. The genes are TRBV7-3 and TRBJ2-1, with 8 bases aligning to TRBD2. CDR3 length: 17 residues. V lost 0 bases and J lost 9; bases outside the gene matches: 13. CDR1 and CDR2 (germline): SGHTA, FQGTGA. The CDR3 bases are TGTGCCAGCAGCTTAACCCCAGATAGCGGGATTGTTGGTGAGCAGTTCTTC. Translating it yields CASSLTPDSGIVGEQFF.

This chain joins TRBV9 and TRBJ2-1, with 10 positions matching TRBD1. Trimming at V came to 4 bases and at J to 7 bases, leaving 8 bases not matched to a gene. Germline CDR1 is SGDLS and CDR2 is YYNGEE. The CDR3 has 15 residues. This chain's CDR3 is CASSSGTGVGNEQFF. The CDR3 DNA sequence: TGTGCCAGCAGCTCCGGGACAGGGGTAGGAAATGAGCAGTTCTTC.

There are many counts of this clonotype. The V call is TRBV20-1, the J call TRBJ2-2; TRBD1 matches 8 bases. Germline CDR1 DFQATT, CDR2 SNEGSKA (reference sequence). V shed 6 bases and J 1 base; nucleotides not matched to a gene: 19. CDR3 length equals 19 residues. CDR3 nucleotides: TGCAGTGCCCGTATCCGGCGGGAACAGGGGGTTATGAACACCGGGGAGCTGTTTTTT. This sequence encodes CSARIRREQGVMNTGELFF.